This entry lists 17 T cell receptor beta chains sequenced from one sample in a study of cytotoxic CD8 clonotypes in ibrutinib-treated CLL. The data were produced by immunoSEQ multiplex PCR, yet TCRdb's version contains in-frame clones alone and is incomplete. The data contain under 150,000 clones, 80% to 85% of them seen just once; the ten biggest clones take up less than 4%. Material: PBMCs, obtained after 24 months of ibrutinib treatment. The receptors come from a human donor with chronic lymphocytic leukemia.

This clone showed up just once. The V and J genes are TRBV11-3 and TRBJ2-7, with no clear D. CDR3 length equals 12 residues. V shed 5 bases and J shed 7 bases, with 12 bases lying between them. Germline V gene data show CDR1 as SGHNT and CDR2 as YENEEA. The CDR3 spells CASSPPEGEQYF. Written as DNA, the CDR3 is TGTGCCAGCAGCCCTCCGGAAGGGGAGCAGTACTTC.

The V call is TRBV19, the J call TRBJ2-1; D is perhaps TRBD1 (5 bases). Trimming took off 1 base at V and 11 bases at J, with 15 bases between the two ends. This CDR3 region has 14 residues. Germline loops: CDR1 LNHDA, CDR2 SQIVND (reference sequence). This CDR3 is CASSIGPPGHQQFF. In DNA form, the CDR3 reads TGTGCCAGTAGTATAGGCCCCCCAGGGCACCAGCAGTTCTTC.

The gene calls are TRBV5-1 and TRBJ1-4, with TRBD1 matching 7 bases. The CDR3 runs 12 residues. With 5 bases clipped from V and 8 bases from J, the junction kept 3 bases outside the gene matches. Germline V gene data show CDR1 as SGHRS and CDR2 as YFSETQ. CDR3 loop: CASRSDREKLFF. DNA of the CDR3: TGCGCCAGCAGGTCGGACAGGGAAAAACTGTTTTTT.

Written as DNA, the CDR3 is TGTGCTAGTGGTTGGAAAATAGAGACCCAGTACTTC. This translates into CASGWKIETQYF. The V gene is TRBV12-5, the J gene TRBJ2-5; D remains ambiguous. This CDR3 is 12 amino acids long. In germline, CDR1 is LGHNT, CDR2 FRNRAP. Trimming left V 4 bases short and J 4 bases short, with 7 bases between.

The chain carries TRBV2 and TRBJ2-3; 10 nucleotides match TRBD1. V trimming: 9 bases; J trimming: 6 bases; junction bases outside the gene matches: 9. CDR3 length equals 14 residues. Germline loops: CDR1 SNHLY, CDR2 FYNNEI. CDR3 in DNA: TGTGCCAGTGCGCGACAGGGGGCAGGTGATACGCAGTATTTT. This codes for CASARQGAGDTQYF.

This rearrangement joins TRBV10-2 to TRBJ1-2; no reliable D call. This CDR3 is built from 12 residues. The V and J ends lost 3 bases and 7 bases respectively, with 9 bases between them. Germline V lookup: CDR1 WSHSY, CDR2 SAAADI. CDR3 sequence reads: CASSEGSGGYTF. The CDR3 region has the DNA TGCGCCAGCAGTGAAGGGTCTGGTGGCTACACCTTC.

The chain joins TRBV15 to TRBJ1-2, with D unresolved. The CDR3 has 13 residues. Germline V gene lookup returns CDR1 LNHNV and CDR2 YYDKDF (reference sequence). Trimming cost V 6 bases and J 6 bases, with 14 bases left between them. The CDR3 DNA sequence: TGTGCCACCAGGGGGTTCGGACTCAATGGCTACACCTTC. Protein: CATRGFGLNGYTF. The variable domain in full, completed from reference TRBV15 and TRBJ1-2, reads DAMVIQNPRYQVTQFGKPVTLSCSQTLNHNVMYWYQQKSSQAPKLLFHYYDKDFNNEADTPDNFQSRRPNTSFCFLDIRSPGLGDTAMYLCATRGFGLNGYTFGSGTRLTVV.

The CDR3 sequence: CASSDGYSGANVLTF. As DNA, the CDR3 is TGTGCCAGCAGTGACGGATACTCTGGGGCCAACGTCCTGACTTTC. The chain uses TRBV6-4 and TRBJ2-6; D is unclear. V lost 2 bases and J 0 bases, leaving 5 bases between the germline ends. The CDR3 has 15 amino acids. Germline assignment: CDR1 MRHNA and CDR2 SNTAGT.

This clone was recorded only once. The chain employs TRBV9 and TRBJ2-3, with D tentatively TRBD2 (5 bases). This CDR3 has 15 residues. Germline V gene lookup returns CDR1 SGDLS and CDR2 YYNGEE. The V gene lost 0 bases and the J gene lost 0 bases, with 8 bases spanning the gap. CDR3 loop: CASSVVGASTDTQYF. CDR3 coding DNA: TGTGCCAGCAGCGTAGTGGGAGCTAGCACAGATACGCAGTATTTT.

This rearrangement joins TRBV4-3 to TRBJ2-7, with TRBD2 as a possible D gene (6 bases). From germline, CDR1 is LGHNA and CDR2 YSLEER. This CDR3 is built from 15 residues. V dropped 2 bases and J dropped 3 bases, with 14 bases sitting between them. The CDR3 is CASSQPNGGNYEQYF. CDR3 nucleotides: TGCGCCAGCAGCCAACCTAACGGGGGAAACTACGAGCAGTACTTC.

Here the CDR3 reads CASGPGQGTNTEAFF. CDR3 DNA sequence: TGTGCCAGCGGACCGGGACAGGGGACTAACACTGAAGCTTTCTTT. The V call is TRBV11-2, the J call TRBJ1-1, with TRBD1 matching over 10 bases. The germline V gene has CDR1 SGHAT and CDR2 FQNNGV. This CDR3 contains 15 residues. The trim removed 8 bases at V and 2 bases at J, leaving 8 bases unmatched.

The V and J genes are TRBV29-1 and TRBJ2-7, with TRBD1 identical over 8 bases. Losses at the gene ends were 6 bases for V and 2 bases for J; bases not matched to a gene: 6. Germline V CDR1 and CDR2: SQVTM, ANQGSEA. The CDR3 has 13 residues. This chain's CDR3 is CSVLDRGTYEQYF. In DNA, the CDR3 is TGCAGCGTCCTAGACAGGGGCACCTACGAGCAGTACTTC.

The chain recombines TRBV5-4 with TRBJ2-5; either TRBD1 or TRBD2 may supply D (5 bases each). The CDR3 has 14 residues. V was pared by 1 base and J by 1 base, with 8 bases between. From germline, CDR1 is SGHNT and CDR2 YYREEE (reference sequence). CDR3 region: CASSLSGAQETQYF. The CDR3 nucleotides are TGTGCCAGCAGCTTGTCCGGGGCCCAAGAGACCCAGTACTTC.

The V call is TRBV7-2, the J call TRBJ2-2; D may be TRBD2 (7 bases). Trimming left V 6 bases short and J 9 bases short, with 20 bases between. The CDR3 has 15 residues. Per germline, CDR1 SGHTA and CDR2 FQGNSA. This CDR3 reads CASRQRGGSVWELFF. CDR3 in DNA: TGTGCCAGCAGGCAGAGGGGGGGGAGCGTTTGGGAGCTGTTTTTT.

This chain uses TRBV19 with TRBJ2-7; the D is unclear. Deletions cut 0 bases from V and 3 bases from J, with 6 bases between. Per the germline V gene, CDR1 is LNHDA and CDR2 is SQIVND (reference sequence). The CDR3 has 13 amino acids. Here the CDR3 DNA reads TGTGCCAGTAGTATAGAGTTAGGCTACGAGCAGTACTTC. Translated, it gives CASSIELGYEQYF.

This clone was seen only a few times. The chain joins TRBV27 to TRBJ1-2; tentatively, D is TRBD1 (6 bases). Germline V gene lookup returns CDR1 MNHEY and CDR2 SMNVEV (reference sequence). The CDR3 contains 13 residues. V lost 10 bases to trimming and J lost 3 bases, with 15 bases between them. CDR3 sequence: CATRPTGHYGYTF. CDR3 DNA: TGTGCCACCCGCCCCACAGGGCACTATGGCTACACCTTC.

The genes are TRBV19 and TRBJ2-2, with no clear D. CDR1 LNHDA and CDR2 SQIVND come from the germline V gene (reference sequence). Trimming stripped 6 bases from V and 4 bases from J, with 15 bases between. The CDR3 is 15 amino acids. In DNA, the CDR3 is TGTGCCAGTAGCCATGTACGACGGCTCACCGGGGAGCTGTTTTTT. It specifies CASSHVRRLTGELFF.